This record covers a single TCR beta chain. The data originate from a study of blood T cell repertoires in COVID-19. Study-wide background: Nucleic acid was either cDNA or gDNA, and it came from T cells, B-cell-depleted T cells, or PBMCs.

Study processing details: Reference gene primer amplification in the assay estimated nucleated cell counts. Only in-frame clones appear in the TCRdb table, and some are missing; sequencing was by immunoSEQ multiplex PCR. That table furnishes V, J and clone size, whereas the DNA furnished D and trimming. In the table there are fewer than 300,000 clones, approximately 90% of which are singletons. Recruitment covered about two dozen US areas and drew participants whose ages spanned roughly 18 to 100 years. This CDR3 has 17 residues. CDR1 is LGHDT and CDR2 is YNNKEL in the germline V gene (reference sequence). The V end was cut by 0 bases, the J end by 0 bases, with 12 bases between.

Specimen: PBMCs or T cells enriched from blood (not recorded which). The TCR was taken from a woman between 35 and 50 years old with acute COVID-19. V gene TRBV3-1 (or the pseudogene TRBV3-2) combines with J gene TRBJ1-3, with D hard to call. CDR3 sequence: CASSQEKRAVSGNTIYF. The CDR3 DNA sequence: TGTGCCAGCAGCCAAGAGAAGAGGGCAGTCTCTGGAAACACCATATATTTT.